The T cell receptor (beta chain) described here comes from a study of CDR3 diversity in severe acne. MiXCR was run by TCRdb on the PCR reads, yielding one entry per CDR3 protein. Of more than 80,000 distinct CDR3 sequences in the sample, about half were seen once. Germline V gene data show CDR1 as MGHRA and CDR2 as YSYEKL. The V gene end was trimmed by 4 bases and the J gene end by 8 bases; junction bases not matched to a gene: 9. This CDR3 contains 16 residues. The specimen sequenced was blood. The V gene is TRBV4-1, the J gene TRBJ2-1; 12 bases fit TRBD2. This receptor was identified in a male donor with severe acne vulgaris. The CDR3 reads CASSRLTSGGWDEQFF. CDR3 coding DNA: TGCGCCAGCAGCCGCCTGACTAGCGGGGGATGGGATGAGCAGTTCTTC.